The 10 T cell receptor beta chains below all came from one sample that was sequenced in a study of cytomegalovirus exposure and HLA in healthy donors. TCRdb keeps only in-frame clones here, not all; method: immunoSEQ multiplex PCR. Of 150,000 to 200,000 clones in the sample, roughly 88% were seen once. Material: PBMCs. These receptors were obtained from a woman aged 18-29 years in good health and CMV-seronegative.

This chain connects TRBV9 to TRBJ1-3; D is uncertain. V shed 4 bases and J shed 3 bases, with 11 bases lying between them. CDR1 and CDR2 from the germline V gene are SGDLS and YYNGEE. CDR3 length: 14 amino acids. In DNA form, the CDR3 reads TGTGCCAGCAGCCTTCAGTGGAGTGGAAACACCATATATTTT. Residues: CASSLQWSGNTIYF.

CDR3 sequence (DNA): TGTGCCAGCAGCCCCGGACAGGTTAGCACAGATACGCAGTATTTT. Residues: CASSPGQVSTDTQYF. The rearrangement uses TRBV7-9 and TRBJ2-3, with TRBD1 identical over 7 bases. V trimming: 5 bases; J trimming: 0 bases; junction bases outside the gene matches: 5. The CDR3 sequence is 15 residues long. Germline V gene sequence: CDR1 SEHNR, CDR2 FQNEAQ (reference sequence).

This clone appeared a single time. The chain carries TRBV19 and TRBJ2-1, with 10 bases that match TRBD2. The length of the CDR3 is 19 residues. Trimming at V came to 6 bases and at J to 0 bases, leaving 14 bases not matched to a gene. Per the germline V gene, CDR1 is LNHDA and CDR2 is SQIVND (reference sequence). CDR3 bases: TGTGCCAGTAGCCCCGCACGCCTAGCGGGAGACCCCTCCTACAATGAGCAGTTCTTC. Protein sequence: CASSPARLAGDPSYNEQFF. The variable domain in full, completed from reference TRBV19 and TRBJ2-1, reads DGGITQSPKYLFRKEGQNVTLSCEQNLNHDAMYWYRQDPGQGLRLIYYSQIVNDFQKGDIAEGYSVSREKKESFPLTVTSAQKNPTAFYLCASSPARLAGDPSYNEQFFGPGTRLTVL.

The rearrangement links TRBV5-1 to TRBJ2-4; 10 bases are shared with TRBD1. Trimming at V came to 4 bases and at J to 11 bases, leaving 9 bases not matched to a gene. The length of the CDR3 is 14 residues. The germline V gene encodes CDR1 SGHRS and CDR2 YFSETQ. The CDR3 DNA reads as TGCGCCAGCAGCCCCGGACAGGGGGTGTACGTTCAGTACTTC. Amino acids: CASSPGQGVYVQYF.

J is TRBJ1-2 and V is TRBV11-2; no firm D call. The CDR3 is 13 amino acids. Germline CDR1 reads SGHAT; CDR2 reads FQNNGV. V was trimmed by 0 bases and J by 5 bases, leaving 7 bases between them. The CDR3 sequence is CASSLDEGYGYTF. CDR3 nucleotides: TGTGCCAGCAGCTTAGATGAGGGATATGGCTACACCTTC.

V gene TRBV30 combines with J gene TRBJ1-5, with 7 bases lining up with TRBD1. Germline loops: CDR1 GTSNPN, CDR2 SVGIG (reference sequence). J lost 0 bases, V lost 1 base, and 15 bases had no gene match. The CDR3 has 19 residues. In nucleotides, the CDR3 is TGTGCCTGGAGTGACCCCTACCCCATCAGGGGGACTAGCAATCAGCCCCAGCATTTT. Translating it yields CAWSDPYPIRGTSNQPQHF.

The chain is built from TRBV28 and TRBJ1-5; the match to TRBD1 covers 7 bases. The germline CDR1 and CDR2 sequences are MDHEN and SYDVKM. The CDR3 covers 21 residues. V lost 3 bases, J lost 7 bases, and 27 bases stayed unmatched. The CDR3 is CASSFLPLITGTVGGGQPQHF. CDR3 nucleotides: TGTGCCAGCAGTTTTTTGCCCCTCATCACCGGGACAGTGGGCGGAGGGCAGCCCCAGCATTTT. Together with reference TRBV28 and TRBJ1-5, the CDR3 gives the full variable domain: DVKVTQSSRYLVKRTGEKVFLECVQDMDHENMFWYRQDPGLGLRLIYFSYDVKMKEKGDIPEGYSVSREKKERFSLILESASTNQTSMYLCASSFLPLITGTVGGGQPQHFGDGTRLSIL.

The CDR3 DNA sequence: TGCAGCGTGCGGACTAGCGGGAGCTACAATGAGCAGTTCTTC. Amino acid sequence: CSVRTSGSYNEQFF. This rearrangement joins TRBV29-1 to TRBJ2-1, with TRBD2 identical over 13 bases. Germline CDR1 reads SQVTM; CDR2 reads ANQGSEA. The junction had 2 bases not matched to a gene; V was cut back by 6 bases and J by 3 bases. This CDR3 region has 14 residues.

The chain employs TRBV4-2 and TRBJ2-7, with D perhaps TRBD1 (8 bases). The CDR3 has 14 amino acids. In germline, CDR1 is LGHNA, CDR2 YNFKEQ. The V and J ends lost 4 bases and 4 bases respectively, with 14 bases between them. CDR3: CASSPGGGSYEQYF. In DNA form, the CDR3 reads TGTGCCAGCAGCCCAGGGGGCGGGAGTTACGAGCAGTACTTC.

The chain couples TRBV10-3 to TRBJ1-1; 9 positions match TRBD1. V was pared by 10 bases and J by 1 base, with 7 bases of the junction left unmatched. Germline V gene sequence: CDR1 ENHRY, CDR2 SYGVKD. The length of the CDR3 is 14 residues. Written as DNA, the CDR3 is TGTGCCACTGGGACAGGGCTTGGGAACACTGAAGCTTTCTTT. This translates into CATGTGLGNTEAFF.